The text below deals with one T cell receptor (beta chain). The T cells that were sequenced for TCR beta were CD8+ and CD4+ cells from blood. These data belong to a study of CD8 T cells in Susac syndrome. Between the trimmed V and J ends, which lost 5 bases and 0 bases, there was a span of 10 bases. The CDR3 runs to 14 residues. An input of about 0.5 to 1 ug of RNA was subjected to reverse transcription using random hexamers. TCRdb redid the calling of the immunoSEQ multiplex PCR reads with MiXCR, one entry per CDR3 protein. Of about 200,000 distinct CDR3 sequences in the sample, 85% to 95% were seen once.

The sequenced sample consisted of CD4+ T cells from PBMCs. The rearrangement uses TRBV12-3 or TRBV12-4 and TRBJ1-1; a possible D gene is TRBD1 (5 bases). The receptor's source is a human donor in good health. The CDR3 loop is CASSAGIMNTEAFF. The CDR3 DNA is TGTGCCAGCAGTGCAGGGATAATGAACACTGAAGCTTTCTTT.